The 20 T cell receptor beta chains below come from one sample, sequenced in a study of blood T cell repertoires in COVID-19 (dated by TCRdb to 2020 to 2021). To prepare the library, the immunoSEQ multiplex PCR assay was applied. Here the immuneACCESS table is served through TCRdb, limited to in-frame sequences with V and J called. Missing clones are a known gap in these copies; in checked studies unresolved V genes cover under half, and the rest lacks a known reason. Present in this sample are 220,000 or so clones, roughly 86% of which were seen just once. The ten largest account for roughly 10% of the sample. Sequenced material: peripheral blood. These receptors came from a woman between 45 and 65 years old with COVID-19, enrolled during active disease.

This clone was detected only once. The gene calls are TRBV10-3 and TRBJ2-7; D is possibly TRBD1 (5 bases). Trimming shortened V by 6 bases and J by 0 bases, and 9 bases separated the two germline ends. Germline CDR1 and CDR2: ENHRY and SYGVKD. The length of the CDR3 is 13 residues. The CDR3, as DNA: TGTGCCATCAGACAGGCCAGCTCCTACGAGCAGTACTTC. This translates into CAIRQASSYEQYF.

The chain links TRBV5-8 to TRBJ2-1; D unresolved. This CDR3 comprises 13 residues. Germline assignment: CDR1 SGHTS and CDR2 YDEGEE. V lost 0 bases, J lost 8 bases, and 9 bases lay in between. The CDR3 coding sequence is TGTGCCAGCAGCTTGGCAGGAAGGTATGAGCAGTTCTTC. It yields the protein CASSLAGRYEQFF.

This clone was counted only a few times. The V gene is TRBV6-4, the J gene TRBJ2-7, with D perhaps TRBD1 (5 bases). Germline V gene lookup returns CDR1 MRHNA and CDR2 SNTAGT. This CDR3 has 12 amino acids. V dropped 6 bases and J dropped 4 bases, with 10 bases sitting between them. Here the CDR3 reads CASRIRDYEQYV. The CDR3, as DNA: TGTGCCAGCAGAATCAGGGATTACGAGCAGTACGTC.

This clone was found once. The CDR3 DNA is TGTGCCAGCAGTGATCGAGCGGCTAGCGGGAATGAGCAGTTCTTC. Translating gives CASSDRAASGNEQFF. This chain uses TRBV27 with TRBJ2-1; the match to TRBD2 covers 8 bases. CDR3 length: 15 residues. The germline V gene encodes CDR1 MNHEY and CDR2 SMNVEV (reference sequence). Unmatched junction bases numbered 10, after V lost 5 bases and J lost 7 bases.

The CDR3 here is CAISDLAHEAFF. DNA for the CDR3: TGTGCCATCAGTGACTTGGCCCATGAAGCTTTCTTT. This sequence joins TRBV10-3 and TRBJ1-1; no clear D. The CDR3 consists of 12 residues. V lost 3 bases and J 7 bases, leaving 9 bases between the germline ends. From germline, CDR1 is ENHRY and CDR2 SYGVKD.

The CDR3 here is CASRDRGTEAFF. The CDR3 nucleotides read TGTGCCTCCAGGGACAGGGGAACTGAAGCTTTCTTT. The chain is built from TRBV19 and TRBJ1-1, with 10 nucleotides matching TRBD1. The junction had 5 bases not matched to a gene; V was cut back by 11 bases and J by 5 bases. Germline CDR1 and CDR2: LNHDA and SQIVND (reference sequence). The CDR3 is made up of 12 amino acids.

The genes are TRBV6-1 and TRBJ1-3, with D possibly being TRBD1 (6 bases). Trimming took off 3 bases at V and 7 bases at J, with 16 bases between the two ends. Germline V gene sequence: CDR1 MNHNS, CDR2 SASEGT. CDR3 length: 15 residues. CDR3 coding DNA: TGTGCCAGCAGTGATGGGGGACAACGAAGGAACACCATATATTTT. It specifies CASSDGGQRRNTIYF.

CDR3 sequence: CASSERGLAGGRRETQYF. CDR3 bases: TGTGCCAGCAGTGAAAGAGGACTAGCGGGGGGGAGGAGAGAGACCCAGTACTTC. V usage is TRBV2 and J usage is TRBJ2-5, with 15 bases identical to TRBD2. This CDR3 has 18 amino acids. J gave up 4 bases and V 2 bases, and 8 bases lay outside the gene matches. In germline, CDR1 is SNHLY, CDR2 FYNNEI. The full variable domain, its missing parts supplied by reference TRBV2 and TRBJ2-5, is EPEVTQTPSHQVTQMGQEVILRCVPISNHLYFYWYRQILGQKVEFLVSFYNNEISEKSEIFDDQFSVERPDGSNFTLKIRSTKLEDSAMYFCASSERGLAGGRRETQYFGPGTRLLVL.

The gene calls are TRBV9 and TRBJ2-1; the match to TRBD2 covers 9 bases. The CDR3 spans 14 residues. Trimming took 0 bases from V and 10 from J; bases not matched to a gene: 5. Germline CDR1 is SGDLS and CDR2 is YYNGEE. CDR3 sequence reads: CASSVEIGLAEQFF. CDR3 DNA sequence: TGTGCCAGCAGCGTAGAAATTGGACTAGCGGAGCAGTTCTTC.

This clone showed up just a few times. V is TRBV30 and J is TRBJ2-1, with D tentatively TRBD1 (6 bases). The CDR3 totals 12 residues. V lost 3 bases and J lost 12, with 15 bases in between. Germline assignment: CDR1 GTSNPN and CDR2 SVGIG (reference sequence). The CDR3 DNA is TGTGCCTGGAGCAAACAGGGTAGCCCGCAGTTCTTC. Translation: CAWSKQGSPQFF. Full variable domain (missing parts from reference TRBV30 and TRBJ2-1): SQTIHQWPATLVQPVGSPLSLECTVEGTSNPNLYWYRQAAGRGLQLLFYSVGIGQISSEVPQNLSASRPQDRQFILSSKKLLLSDSGFYLCAWSKQGSPQFFGPGTRLTVL.

The chain combines TRBV2 with TRBJ1-5; D ambiguous. Trimming pared 0 bases from V and 1 base from J, leaving 13 bases between. CDR3 size: 17 residues. Germline V CDR1 and CDR2: SNHLY, FYNNEI. In DNA form, the CDR3 reads TGTGCCAGCAGTGAAGCGCGGGTAGGGATGAGCAATCAGCCCCAGCATTTT. Residues: CASSEARVGMSNQPQHF.

This clone came up a few times. The chain joins TRBV5-6 to TRBJ2-2; TRBD2 matches at 11 bases. CDR3 length: 18 amino acids. CDR1 and CDR2 from the germline V gene are SGHDT and YYEEEE. With 4 bases clipped from V and 3 bases from J, the junction kept 11 bases outside the gene matches. DNA of the CDR3: TGTGCCAGCAGCCGACTTGTTAGACTAGCGGGGCACACCGGGGAGCTGTTTTTT. Protein: CASSRLVRLAGHTGELFF.

The chain employs TRBV5-1 and TRBJ2-1; D gene ambiguous. CDR1 SGHRS and CDR2 YFSETQ come from the germline V gene. This CDR3 has 14 amino acids. The ends were cut back, 0 bases at V and 9 bases at J, with 13 bases in the middle. The CDR3 reads CASSLVTAATEQFF. The CDR3 DNA reads as TGCGCCAGCAGCTTGGTAACAGCAGCCACTGAGCAGTTCTTC. The whole variable domain, filled in from reference TRBV5-1 and TRBJ2-1, reads KAGVTQTPRYLIKTRGQQVTLSCSPISGHRSVSWYQQTPGQGLQFLFEYFSETQRNKGNFPGRFSGRQFSNSRSEMNVSTLELGDSALYLCASSLVTAATEQFFGPGTRLTVL.

This clone was recorded only once. This rearrangement joins TRBV28 to TRBJ2-7; a possible D gene is TRBD1 (5 bases). The germline CDR1 and CDR2 sequences are MDHEN and SYDVKM. CDR3 length: 16 residues. V dropped 3 bases and J dropped 0 bases, with 15 bases sitting between them. CDR3 sequence: CASSLGRTSSSYEQYV. DNA of the CDR3: TGTGCCAGCAGTTTGGGGCGGACATCAAGCTCCTACGAGCAGTACGTC.

The rearrangement joins TRBV4-1 to TRBJ1-4, with a possible D match to TRBD1 (5 bases). CDR1 and CDR2 from the germline V gene are MGHRA and YSYEKL. Trimming stripped 0 bases from V and 9 bases from J, with 14 bases between. The CDR3 is made up of 15 amino acids. The CDR3 DNA sequence: TGCGCCAGCAGCCAAGATCCCACAGGCGGGAAAAAACTGTTTTTT. The encoded protein is CASSQDPTGGKKLFF.

The chain carries TRBV5-1 and TRBJ1-1; D gene uncertain. Germline CDR1 SGHRS, CDR2 YFSETQ. The CDR3 spans 14 residues. With 1 base removed from V and 2 bases from J, the gap between germline ends came to 9 bases. CDR3 nucleotide sequence: TGCGCCAGCAGCTTGTGGGCAGCTAACACTGAAGCTTTCTTT. This translates into CASSLWAANTEAFF. The entire variable domain, with the rest obtained from reference TRBV5-1 and TRBJ1-1, is as follows: KAGVTQTPRYLIKTRGQQVTLSCSPISGHRSVSWYQQTPGQGLQFLFEYFSETQRNKGNFPGRFSGRQFSNSRSEMNVSTLELGDSALYLCASSLWAANTEAFFGQGTRLTVV.

This chain uses TRBV2 with TRBJ2-2, with 12 nucleotides matching TRBD1. J was trimmed by 6 bases and V by 10 bases; bases with no gene match: 12. CDR1 and CDR2 from the germline V gene are SNHLY and FYNNEI. CDR3 length equals 16 residues. CDR3 DNA sequence: TGTGCCATAATCCCCGGGACAGGGGGCGGATCCGGGGAGCTGTTTTTT. It codes for CAIIPGTGGGSGELFF.

The rearrangement joins TRBV7-9 to TRBJ1-2; D not certain. The CDR3 has 10 amino acids. In germline, CDR1 is SEHNR, CDR2 FQNEAQ (reference sequence). Trimming took off 2 bases at V and 11 bases at J, with 6 bases between the two ends. DNA for the CDR3: TGTGCCAGCAGCTTAATCCCGTACACCTTC. Its protein product is CASSLIPYTF.

This clone is a singleton in its sample. This chain links TRBV7-2 with TRBJ2-7; maybe TRBD2 (7 bases). The CDR3 loop spans 14 amino acids. V lost 1 base to trimming and J lost 6 bases, with 13 bases between them. Germline CDR1 and CDR2: SGHTA and FQGNSA. The CDR3 region is CASSLDGGPGEQYF. The CDR3 DNA reads TGTGCCAGCAGCTTAGACGGGGGGCCGGGCGAGCAGTACTTC.

About this clone: Different DNA sequences within this sample yield the same CDR3. The rearrangement links TRBV10-2 to TRBJ2-3; 9 bases are shared with TRBD2. Germline CDR1 WSHSY, CDR2 SAAADI. The ends lost 0 bases at V and 3 bases at J; junction bases unmatched: 7. This CDR3 region has 17 residues. DNA of the CDR3: TGCGCCAGCAGTGAGTCGAAACTAGCGGGTGGGACAGATACGCAGTATTTT. This codes for CASSESKLAGGTDTQYF.